Described below is a single T cell receptor beta chain sequence and its context. Its antigen remains unidentified. One end of the junction fails to match germline, which may point to a read error. TCRdb's copy holds only in-frame clones and misses some; the assay was immunoSEQ multiplex PCR. The sample records just over 90,000 clones, more than 80% being singletons. The CDR3 is 15 amino acids. Germline V gene sequence: CDR1 LGHDT, CDR2 YNNKEL (reference sequence). This sample stems from a study of T cell responses to AZD1222 COVID-19 vaccine. Study-level results: Repertoire sampling occurred only after the peak T cell response. The CD4 TCRs associated with vaccination extended across spike and predominated at 160-218 and 743-854. Seropositive at baseline were only six AZD1222 recipients. Donors were largely white British and mainly female; clonal diversity was possibly underestimated.

This sample comprised peripheral blood, obtained 28 days after the second AZD1222 dose. This sequence was found in an adult who received the AZD1222 COVID-19 vaccine. V usage is TRBV3-1 (or the pseudogene TRBV3-2) and J usage is TRBJ1-3; no firm D call. In nucleotides, the CDR3 is TGTGCCAGCAGCCCCTCCGGGTTTTTCTCCCCTGCCCTAAATTTT. It is translated as CASSPSGFFSPALNF.